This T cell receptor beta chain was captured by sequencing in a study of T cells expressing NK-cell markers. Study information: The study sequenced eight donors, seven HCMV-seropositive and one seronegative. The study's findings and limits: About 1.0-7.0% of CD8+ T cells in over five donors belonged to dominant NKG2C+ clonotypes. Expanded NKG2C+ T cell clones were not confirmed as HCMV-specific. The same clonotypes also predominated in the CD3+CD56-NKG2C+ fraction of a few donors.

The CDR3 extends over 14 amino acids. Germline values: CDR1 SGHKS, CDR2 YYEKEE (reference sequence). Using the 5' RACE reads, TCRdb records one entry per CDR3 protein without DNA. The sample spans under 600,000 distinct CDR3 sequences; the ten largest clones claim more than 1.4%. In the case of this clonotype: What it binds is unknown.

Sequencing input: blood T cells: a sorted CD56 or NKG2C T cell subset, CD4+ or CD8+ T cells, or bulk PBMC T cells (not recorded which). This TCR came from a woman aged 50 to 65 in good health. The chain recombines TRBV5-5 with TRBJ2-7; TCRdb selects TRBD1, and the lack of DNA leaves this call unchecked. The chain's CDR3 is CASSPATRSYEQYF.